This is a list of T cell receptor beta chains from one sample in a study of blood T cell repertoires in COVID-19. Assay used: immunoSEQ multiplex PCR; TCRdb lists only in-frame clones, some missing. The sample holds under 350,000 clones; 80% to 90% are singletons and the top ten take approximately 4%. Sequencing used PBMCs or T cells enriched from blood (not recorded which). The receptors shown here come from a woman aged 40 to 50 with acute COVID-19. The conserved cysteine and the conserved F or W are not part of the CDR3 here. A D gene is named only where the DNA matches it firmly.

TRBV28	TRBJ1-5	-	ASSLRGQPQH
TRBV18	TRBJ2-1	TRBD1	ASSPWDREGEQF
TRBV19	TRBJ1-6	TRBD1	ASSIAQGESPLH
TRBV5-5	TRBJ1-2	TRBD1	ASSSVQGAVDGYT
TRBV19	TRBJ2-5	-	ASSGGRETQY
TRBV5-1	TRBJ1-1	TRBD1	ASSLLNNTGGRRRTEAF
TRBV2	TRBJ2-7	TRBD1	ASSVIGTGGYYYEQY
TRBV6-5	TRBJ2-1	TRBD1	ASSYTGTGKSSEQF
TRBV7-9	TRBJ1-1	TRBD1	ASSPRDRGDTEAF
TRBV7-2	TRBJ2-7	-	ARDKVGYEQY
TRBV18	TRBJ2-5	-	ASSPTVQETQY
TRBV19	TRBJ1-1	TRBD1	ASSVWTGSPEAF
TRBV2	TRBJ2-3	TRBD2	ASGALAGRSTDTQY
TRBV25-1	TRBJ1-4	-	ASSGGRKLF
TRBV6-4	TRBJ1-4	TRBD1	ASRGQSNEKLF
TRBV10-3	TRBJ1-1	-	AIGGGLYTEAF
TRBV5-6	TRBJ2-3	-	ASSVDWSTDTQY